The 5 T cell receptor beta chains below come from one sample, sequenced in a study of blood T cell repertoires in COVID-19. TCRdb's copy holds only in-frame clones and misses some; the assay was immunoSEQ multiplex PCR. Of approximately 100,000 clones listed, approximately 90% are singletons. Sequencing was carried out using peripheral blood. These receptors were obtained from a man aged 60 to 75 with acute or convalescent COVID-19.

The V call is TRBV9, the J call TRBJ1-1; a weak D match, TRBD1 (5 bases). V was cut by 3 bases and J by 5 bases, with 14 bases left in between. The CDR3 spans 14 residues. Germline V gene lookup returns CDR1 SGDLS and CDR2 YYNGEE. CDR3 sequence reads: CASSGGAGATEAFF. Written as DNA, the CDR3 is TGTGCCAGCAGCGGTGGGGCAGGCGCAACTGAAGCTTTCTTT. Variable domain in full (rest from reference TRBV9 and TRBJ1-1): DSGVTQTPKHLITATGQRVTLRCSPRSGDLSVYWYQQSLDQGLQFLIQYYNGEERAKGNILERFSAQQFPDLHSELNLSSLELGDSALYFCASSGGAGATEAFFGQGTRLTVV.

The J gene is TRBJ2-3, the V gene TRBV6-4; D is possibly TRBD2 (6 bases). The CDR3 has 16 residues. The germline gives CDR1 MRHNA, CDR2 SNTAGT. Trimming stripped 2 bases from V and 0 bases from J, with 12 bases between. The CDR3 DNA reads as TGTGCCAGCAGTGACCAGCGGAGGGCGAGCACAGATACGCAGTATTTT. It codes for CASSDQRRASTDTQYF.

The chain's CDR3 is CASSRGGEAFF. Written as DNA, the CDR3 is TGTGCCAGCAGTCGGGGGGGGGAAGCTTTCTTT. This chain links TRBV6-5 with TRBJ1-1, with a weak D call TRBD1 (5 bases). Germline assignment: CDR1 MNHEY and CDR2 SVGAGI. With 5 bases removed from V and 8 bases from J, the gap between germline ends came to 9 bases. The CDR3 has 11 residues.

The V gene is TRBV30, the J gene TRBJ1-2, with D possibly matching TRBD1 (5 bases). Between the trimmed V and J ends, which lost 0 bases and 8 bases, there was a span of 19 bases. Germline V gene lookup returns CDR1 GTSNPN and CDR2 SVGIG (reference sequence). CDR3 size: 15 residues. CDR3 sequence: CAWSVPHLGGTGYTF. The CDR3 DNA is TGTGCCTGGAGTGTACCCCACCTAGGAGGGACCGGCTACACCTTC.

The V call is TRBV9, the J call TRBJ1-3, with a tentative D call TRBD1 (5 bases). The CDR3 is 15 residues long. Germline V gives CDR1 SGDLS, CDR2 YYNGEE. V was clipped by 0 bases and J by 3 bases, with 10 bases between them. Written as DNA, the CDR3 is TGTGCCAGCAGCGTAGAATGGGGGGGTGGAAACACCATATATTTT. Amino acids: CASSVEWGGGNTIYF.